These T cell receptor beta chains were read from a single sample in a study of control samples from healthy donors and cancer patients. Sequencing used immunoSEQ multiplex PCR; TCRdb keeps in-frame clones, though not all of them. The table records 84,000 or so clones, about nine tenths of them present only once. Sequencing used blood. Receptors originate from a man aged 45-65 years in good health. Both conserved end residues are part of each CDR3. A D gene is named only where the DNA matches it firmly. Not every row has a clone size; where given, it reads once, few, many or a size class.

D	size	V	J	DNA	CDR3
-	-	TRBV7-2	TRBJ1-3	TGCGCCAGCAGCTTAGAGACGTACTCTGGAAACACCATATATTTT	CASSLETYSGNTIYF
-	once	TRBV7-9	TRBJ2-5	TGTGCCAGCAGCTTCATAGCAGGGGATCGGCGTCAAGAGACCCAGTACTTC	CASSFIAGDRRQETQYF
-	-	TRBV10-3	TRBJ2-3	TGTGCCATCTCCCCAGGGAGCACAGATACGCAGTATTTT	CAISPGSTDTQYF
TRBD1	-	TRBV29-1	TRBJ2-6	TGCAGCGTTGTTCAGGGGGCGATATCCGGGGCCAACGTCCTGACTTTC	CSVVQGAISGANVLTF
-	-	TRBV3-1/TRBV3-2	TRBJ1-3	TGTGCCAGCAGTTGGACGGCTTTCTCTGGAAACACCATATATTTT	CASSWTAFSGNTIYF
TRBD1	-	TRBV3-1/TRBV3-2	TRBJ1-6	TGTGCCAGCAGCCAAGGGGGACAGGGGAATTCACCCCTCCACTTT	CASSQGGQGNSPLHF
-	-	TRBV30	TRBJ1-1	TGTGCCTGGAGTCGGGGCCAGGGGAATAGTGTTGAAGCTTTCTTT	CAWSRGQGNSVEAFF
TRBD1	-	TRBV2	TRBJ2-7	TGTGCCAGTACAGGGGTGCAGTACTTC	CASTGVQYF
-	-	TRBV9	TRBJ2-2	TGTGCCAGCAGAGCCAACACCGGGGAGCTGTTTTTT	CASRANTGELFF
-	once	TRBV19	TRBJ2-2	TGTGCCAGTAGGGGAGTTACCGGGGAGCTGTTTTTT	CASRGVTGELFF
-	once	TRBV20-1	TRBJ2-5	TGCAGTGCTAAGGGGAGAGAGACCCAGTACTTC	CSAKGRETQYF
-	-	TRBV12-3/TRBV12-4	TRBJ1-2	TGTGCCAGCAGTTTGGGAGAATACTATGGCTACACCTTC	CASSLGEYYGYTF
-	-	TRBV13	TRBJ2-1	TGTGCCAGCAGCTACCGGGACGGTGAGCAGTTCTTC	CASSYRDGEQFF
-	-	TRBV7-2	TRBJ1-3	TGTGCCAGCAGCTTAGTAGGCCCGCACCGAGGACAGTCTGGAAACACCATATATTTT	CASSLVGPHRGQSGNTIYF
TRBD2	once	TRBV19	TRBJ2-1	TGTGCCAGTAGTTACCGACTAGCGGGGGGGCAATATGAGCAGTTCTTC	CASSYRLAGGQYEQFF
-	-	TRBV9	TRBJ1-1	TGTGCCAGCAGCGTAGGCGGCCGGAGGGACACTGAAGCTTTCTTT	CASSVGGRRDTEAFF
-	once	TRBV19	TRBJ2-7	TGTGCCAGTAGTATACTCCCCAGGGACGGAGAGCAGTACTTC	CASSILPRDGEQYF
-	-	TRBV7-2	TRBJ2-3	TGTGCCAGCAGCCCCGGGGTACAGCCTAGCACAGATACGCAGTATTTT	CASSPGVQPSTDTQYF
TRBD1	-	TRBV6-5	TRBJ1-5	TGTGCCAGCAGGGTACTAGGGACAGTCAATCAGCCCCAGCATTTT	CASRVLGTVNQPQHF
-	once	TRBV18	TRBJ2-5	TGTGCCAGCTCACCAACCCCAGAGGGGCAAGAGACCCAGTACTTC	CASSPTPEGQETQYF
-	-	TRBV7-2	TRBJ1-3	TGTGCCAGCAGCTTATTTGTCTCTGGAAACACCATATATTTT	CASSLFVSGNTIYF
-	-	TRBV6-6	TRBJ1-1	TGTGCCAGCAGCCGTGGGGAGCACGAAGCTTTCTTT	CASSRGEHEAFF
TRBD2	-	TRBV6-5	TRBJ2-1	TGTGCCAGCAGTTACTACCTAGCGGGGGGTCTCAATGAGCAGTTCTTC	CASSYYLAGGLNEQFF
TRBD1	-	TRBV5-1	TRBJ1-5	TGCGCCAGCAGCTTGGAACAGGGGGGACAGCCCCAGCATTTT	CASSLEQGGQPQHF
-	-	TRBV24-1	TRBJ2-7	TGTGCCACCAGTGATTTCTCCAGATCCTACGAGCAGTACTTC	CATSDFSRSYEQYF
-	-	TRBV5-6	TRBJ2-5	TGTGCCAGCAGCTTTTTTGTCCAGTCGCAAGAGACCCAGTACTTC	CASSFFVQSQETQYF
-	-	TRBV5-1	TRBJ1-2	TGCGCCAGCAGCTGGAGCCCGCAAGGGGGCTATGGCTACACCTTC	CASSWSPQGGYGYTF
TRBD2	-	TRBV7-2	TRBJ2-3	TGTGCCAGCAGTTCTCTGACTAGCGGGGGCACAGATACGCAGTATTTT	CASSSLTSGGTDTQYF
-	-	TRBV4-2	TRBJ1-1	TGTGCCAGCACCGAGGGGGGGACATTGAACACTGAAGCTTTCTTT	CASTEGGTLNTEAFF
TRBD1	-	TRBV7-6	TRBJ1-4	TGTGCCAGCAGCTTAGTGGGTCGGGGACAGGGCGAGAAACTGTTTTTT	CASSLVGRGQGEKLFF
TRBD1	-	TRBV30	TRBJ1-1	TGTGCCTGGATTCTTCCCCCGGGACAGGGCAAAGCTTTCTTT	CAWILPPGQGKAFF
-	-	TRBV11-2	TRBJ2-1	TGTGCCAGCAGCTTACAGGGTCCCAATGAGCAGTTCTTC	CASSLQGPNEQFF
TRBD1	-	TRBV2	TRBJ1-2	TGTGCCAGCAGTGAACGACAGGGGGCTACTGGCTACACCTTC	CASSERQGATGYTF
-	-	TRBV19	TRBJ1-5	TGTGCCAGTAGTTCGATAGGTCAGCCCCAGCATTTT	CASSSIGQPQHF
TRBD1	-	TRBV9	TRBJ2-7	TGTGCCAGCAGCGCCCGACAGGGGCCCCTCTACGAGCAGTACTTC	CASSARQGPLYEQYF
-	-	TRBV21-1	TRBJ2-7	TGTGCCAGCAGCAAGAAGCACGGACGACTACGCTACGAGCAGTACTTC	CASSKKHGRLRYEQYF
-	few	TRBV19	TRBJ1-5	TGTGCCAGTAGTATAGTGGGGAGGGAAGGCAATCAGCCCCAGCATTTT	CASSIVGREGNQPQHF
-	-	TRBV12-5	TRBJ1-4	TGTGCTAGTGGGGAGGGGCCGGGGAAACTGTTTTTT	CASGEGPGKLFF
-	-	TRBV5-1	TRBJ2-3	TGCGCCAGCAGCTTGGCCACACCCACAGATACGCAGTATTTT	CASSLATPTDTQYF
-	-	TRBV3-1/TRBV3-2	TRBJ1-2	TGTGCCAGCAGCCTGGGCGGGGATCCAAGGTACACCTTC	CASSLGGDPRYTF
-	-	TRBV6-5	TRBJ2-7	TGTGCCAGCCAAAGACGGGGCGAGCAGTACTTC	CASQRRGEQYF
-	-	TRBV21-1	TRBJ2-2	TGTGCCAGCAGCATTTGGGGGACGTGTAACACCGGGGAGCTGTTTTTT	CASSIWGTCNTGELFF
TRBD1	-	TRBV3-1/TRBV3-2	TRBJ2-1	TGTGCCAGCAGCCGGGGACAGTTCGAGCAGTTCTTC	CASSRGQFEQFF
-	-	TRBV5-1	TRBJ2-2	TGCGCCAGCGGTCCGACCCAGGCGGGCGGGGAGCTGTTTTTT	CASGPTQAGGELFF
-	-	TRBV7-9	TRBJ1-2	TGTGCCAGCAGCCCCTGGGTCCAAGGCGATGGCTACACCTTC	CASSPWVQGDGYTF
-	-	TRBV3-1/TRBV3-2	TRBJ2-7	TGTGCCAGCAGCCTGTCGTCAGGGAACTCCTACGAGCAGTACTTC	CASSLSSGNSYEQYF
-	once	TRBV6-6	TRBJ2-3	TGTGCCAGCAGTCAGCATACGACAGATACGCAGTATTTT	CASSQHTTDTQYF
-	-	TRBV5-8	TRBJ1-2	TGTGCCAGCAGCTTAGGGAGATATGGCTACACCTTC	CASSLGRYGYTF
-	-	TRBV11-2	TRBJ1-1	TGTGCCAGCAGCTTAGTAGGACAGGAAGCTTTCTTT	CASSLVGQEAFF
-	-	TRBV19	TRBJ1-2	TGTGCCAGTAGTATAGATCTCACCCCGCGAAGCTATGGCTACACCTTC	CASSIDLTPRSYGYTF
TRBD1	-	TRBV6-2/TRBV6-3	TRBJ2-5	TGTGCCAGCAGTTCCTACAGGGGGCTCCAAGAGACCCAGTACTTC	CASSSYRGLQETQYF
-	-	TRBV6-4	TRBJ1-4	TGTGCCAGCAGTGACGGGGCTAGGGAAAAACTGTTTTTT	CASSDGAREKLFF
-	-	TRBV14	TRBJ1-5	TGTGCCAGCAGCCAAGAGGGGCGGGGGCAGCCCCAGCATTTT	CASSQEGRGQPQHF
TRBD1	-	TRBV11-2	TRBJ1-3	TGTGCCAGCAGCCCCCAGGGGGCCTCTGGAAACACCATATATTTT	CASSPQGASGNTIYF
-	-	TRBV5-6	TRBJ2-3	TGTGCCAGCAGCTTATTTAGCACAGATACGCAGTATTTT	CASSLFSTDTQYF